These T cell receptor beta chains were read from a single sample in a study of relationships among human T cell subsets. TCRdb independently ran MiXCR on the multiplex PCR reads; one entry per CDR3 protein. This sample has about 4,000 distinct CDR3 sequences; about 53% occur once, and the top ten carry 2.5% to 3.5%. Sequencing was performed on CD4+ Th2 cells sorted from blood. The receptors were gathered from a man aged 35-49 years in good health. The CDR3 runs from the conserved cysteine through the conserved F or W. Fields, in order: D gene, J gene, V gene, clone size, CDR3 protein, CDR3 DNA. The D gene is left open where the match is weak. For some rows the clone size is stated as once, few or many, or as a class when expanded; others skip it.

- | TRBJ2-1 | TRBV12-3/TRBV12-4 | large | CASRDGTYNEQFF | TGTGCCAGCAGGGACGGGACCTACAATGAGCAGTTCTTC
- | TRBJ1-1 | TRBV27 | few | CASSSGSLNTEAFF | TGTGCCAGCAGTTCCGGGAGTTTGAACACTGAAGCTTTCTTT
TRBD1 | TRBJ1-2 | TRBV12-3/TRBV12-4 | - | CASSIQGTNYGYTF | TGTGCCAGCAGTATACAGGGGACTAACTATGGCTACACCTTC
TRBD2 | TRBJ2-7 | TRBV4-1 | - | CASSHPPGGIDEQYF | TGCGCCAGCAGCCACCCCCCGGGGGGTATCGACGAGCAGTACTTC
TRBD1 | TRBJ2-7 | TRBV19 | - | CASSIRPRTGSYEQYF | TGTGCCAGTAGTATCCGACCCCGGACAGGTTCCTACGAGCAGTACTTC
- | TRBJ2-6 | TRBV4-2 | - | CASSQDPDVGSGANVLTF | TGTGCCAGCAGCCAAGATCCGGACGTGGGCTCTGGGGCCAACGTCCTGACTTTC
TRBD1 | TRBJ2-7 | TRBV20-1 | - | CSGDRGNEQYF | TGCAGTGGAGACAGGGGCAACGAGCAGTACTTC
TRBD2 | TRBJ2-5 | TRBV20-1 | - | CSASPRTSGGRETQYF | TGCAGTGCTAGCCCAAGGACTAGCGGGGGACGCGAGACCCAGTACTTC
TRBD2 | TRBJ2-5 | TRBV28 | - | CASNPDQGGETQYF | TGTGCCAGCAACCCGGACCAGGGAGGGGAGACCCAGTACTTC
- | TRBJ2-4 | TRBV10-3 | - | CAISERERDGNIQYF | TGTGCCATCAGTGAGAGGGAAAGGGATGGAAACATTCAGTACTTC
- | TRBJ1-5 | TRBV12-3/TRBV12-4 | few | CASSFGVQGGQPQHF | TGTGCCAGCAGTTTCGGGGTGCAGGGCGGTCAGCCCCAGCATTTT
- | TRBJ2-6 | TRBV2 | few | CASSGEGANVLTF | TGTGCCAGCAGCGGGGAAGGGGCCAACGTCCTGACTTTC
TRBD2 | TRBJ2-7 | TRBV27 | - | CASSLSSGGSYEQYF | TGTGCCAGCAGTTTGTCTAGCGGGGGGTCCTACGAGCAGTACTTC
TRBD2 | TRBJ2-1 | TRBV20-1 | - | CSATRGGAEGEQFF | TGCAGTGCTACGCGCGGGGGGGCCGAGGGTGAGCAGTTCTTC
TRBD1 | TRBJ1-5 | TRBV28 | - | CASSGRTGAQPQHF | TGTGCCAGCAGTGGGAGGACAGGGGCTCAGCCCCAGCATTTT
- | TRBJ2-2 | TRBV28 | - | CASCRDINTGELFF | TGTGCCAGTTGCAGGGACATAAACACCGGGGAGCTGTTTTTT
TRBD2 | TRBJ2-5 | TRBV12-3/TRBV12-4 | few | CASTMTSGGHQETQYF | TGTGCCAGCACCATGACTAGCGGGGGCCACCAAGAGACCCAGTACTTC
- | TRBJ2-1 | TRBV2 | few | CASSESLAGNEQFF | TGTGCCAGCAGTGAATCGCTAGCAGGGAATGAGCAGTTCTTC
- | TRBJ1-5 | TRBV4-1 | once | CASSQRDDNQPQHF | TGCGCCAGCAGCCAGCGGGATGACAATCAGCCCCAGCATTTT
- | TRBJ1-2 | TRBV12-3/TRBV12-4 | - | CASCSGGNYGYTF | TGTGCCAGCTGCTCTGGGGGTAACTATGGCTACACCTTC
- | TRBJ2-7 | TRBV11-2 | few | CASSPQAFSYEQYF | TGTGCCAGCAGCCCCCAAGCCTTCTCCTACGAGCAGTACTTC
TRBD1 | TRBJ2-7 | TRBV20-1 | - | CSARGDRPPYEQYF | TGCAGTGCTAGAGGGGACAGGCCTCCCTACGAGCAGTACTTC
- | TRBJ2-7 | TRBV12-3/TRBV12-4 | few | CASSSSDLASYEQYF | TGTGCCAGCAGCAGTTCGGACCTAGCCTCCTACGAGCAGTACTTC
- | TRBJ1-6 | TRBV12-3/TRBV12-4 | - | CASSLNQGKSPLHF | TGTGCCAGCAGTTTAAACCAGGGTAAATCACCCCTCCACTTT
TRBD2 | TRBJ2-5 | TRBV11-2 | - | CASSRSSGGKETQYF | TGTGCCAGCAGCCGGAGTAGCGGGGGGAAAGAGACCCAGTACTTC
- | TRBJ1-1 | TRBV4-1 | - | CASGGGRSTEAFF | TGCGCCAGTGGAGGGGGTAGGAGCACTGAAGCTTTCTTT
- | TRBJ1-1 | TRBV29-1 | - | CSVETAEAFF | TGCAGCGTTGAAACGGCTGAAGCTTTCTTT
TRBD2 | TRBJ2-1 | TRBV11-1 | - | CASSFSGGRGYNEQFF | TGTGCCAGCAGCTTCTCGGGCGGGAGAGGCTACAATGAGCAGTTCTTC
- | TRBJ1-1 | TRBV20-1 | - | CSAMKTLQGTEAFF | TGCAGTGCAATGAAGACCCTTCAGGGCACTGAAGCTTTCTTT
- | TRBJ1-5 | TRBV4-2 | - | CASSQDPQGNNQPQHF | TGTGCGAGCAGCCAAGATCCTCAGGGCAACAATCAGCCCCAGCATTTT
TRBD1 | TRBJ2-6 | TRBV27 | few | CASSPDRAGANVLTF | TGTGCCAGCAGCCCGGACAGGGCTGGGGCCAACGTCCTGACTTTC
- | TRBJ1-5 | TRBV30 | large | CAWSVYSNQPQHF | TGTGCCTGGAGTGTATATAGCAATCAGCCCCAGCATTTT
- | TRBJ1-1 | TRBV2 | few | CASRPDGMGTEAFF | TGTGCCAGCAGGCCGGACGGTATGGGCACTGAAGCTTTCTTT
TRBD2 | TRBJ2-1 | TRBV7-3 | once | CASSLTSGRGDEQFF | TGTGCCAGCAGCCTGACTAGCGGGAGAGGCGATGAGCAGTTCTTC
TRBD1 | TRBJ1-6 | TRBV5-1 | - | CASSLTRTGSNSPLHF | TGCGCCAGCAGCTTGACCCGGACAGGGAGTAATTCACCCCTCCACTTT
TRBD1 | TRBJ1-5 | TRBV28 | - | CASSFPLDRVQPQHF | TGTGCCAGCAGTTTTCCCCTGGACAGGGTTCAGCCCCAGCATTTT
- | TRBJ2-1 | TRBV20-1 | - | CSARTSSYNEQFF | TGCAGTGCTAGAACTAGCAGCTACAATGAGCAGTTCTTC
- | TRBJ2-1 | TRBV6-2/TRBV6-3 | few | CASSWIVGRESYNEQFF | TGTGCCAGCAGTTGGATAGTGGGGAGAGAGTCCTACAATGAGCAGTTCTTC
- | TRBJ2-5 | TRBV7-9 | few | CASSPSNYPRRETQYF | TGTGCCAGCAGCCCATCTAATTATCCCCGGCGAGAGACCCAGTACTTC
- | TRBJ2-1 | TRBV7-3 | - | CASSFSVYNEQFF | TGTGCCAGCAGCTTTAGCGTCTACAATGAGCAGTTCTTC
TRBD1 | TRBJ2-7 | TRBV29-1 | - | CSVRTGGSYEQYF | TGCAGCGTCAGGACAGGGGGCTCCTACGAGCAGTACTTC
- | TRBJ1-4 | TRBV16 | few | CASSPTGAAKLFF | TGTGCCAGCAGCCCTACGGGGGCAGCAAAACTGTTTTTT
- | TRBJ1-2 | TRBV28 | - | CASSLLPERGGYTF | TGTGCCAGCAGTTTACTTCCCGAGAGAGGTGGCTACACCTTC
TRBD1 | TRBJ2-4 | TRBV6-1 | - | CASSGDRATKNIQYF | TGTGCCAGCAGTGGGGACAGGGCGACCAAAAACATTCAGTACTTC
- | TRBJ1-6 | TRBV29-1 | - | CSVVGARNSPLHF | TGCAGCGTTGTGGGGGCGCGGAATTCACCCCTCCACTTT
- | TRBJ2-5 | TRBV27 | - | CASGRQEGETQYF | TGTGCCAGCGGGAGGCAGGAAGGAGAGACCCAGTACTTC
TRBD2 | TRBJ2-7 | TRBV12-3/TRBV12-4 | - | CASNPGLAVYEQYF | TGTGCCAGTAACCCGGGACTAGCGGTCTACGAGCAGTACTTC
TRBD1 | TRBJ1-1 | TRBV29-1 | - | CSARQGLTEALF | TGCAGCGCCAGACAGGGTCTCACTGAAGCTCTCTTT